The T cell receptor beta chain described here comes from a study of T cells in Graves' hyperthyroidism and ophthalmopathy. The CDR3 contains 15 residues. Trimming removed 5 bases from V and 4 bases from J, with 18 bases in between. Germline lookup yields CDR1 SGHRS and CDR2 YFSETQ. The study defined stable Graves' hyperthyroidism as no ophthalmopathy progression within 18 months. These patients, aged 18 to 65, had recently diagnosed hyperthyroidism lasting under 2 months. Reasons for excluding patients were uncontrolled infection, other autoimmune disease, pregnancy or lactation. Cells are PBMCs isolated from around 10 ml of fresh blood. Amplified regions were TCR beta CDR3 sequences from RNA transcripts. First-round RT-PCR targeting the TCR CDR3 was performed with the HTBI primer set. Each CDR3 protein gets one entry after TCRdb re-called the multiplex PCR reads with MiXCR. This sample yields about 480,000 distinct CDR3 sequences, of which around 15% are seen a single time; 15% to 20% belongs to the top ten.

Sample: blood. The rearrangement links TRBV5-1 to TRBJ2-5; D is undetermined. The receptor was derived from a woman younger than 35 with Graves' hyperthyroidism. In DNA form, the CDR3 reads TGCGCCAGCAGTTCAGAAGACGGCAGAACAGAGACCCAGTACTTC. This gives the protein CASSSEDGRTETQYF.